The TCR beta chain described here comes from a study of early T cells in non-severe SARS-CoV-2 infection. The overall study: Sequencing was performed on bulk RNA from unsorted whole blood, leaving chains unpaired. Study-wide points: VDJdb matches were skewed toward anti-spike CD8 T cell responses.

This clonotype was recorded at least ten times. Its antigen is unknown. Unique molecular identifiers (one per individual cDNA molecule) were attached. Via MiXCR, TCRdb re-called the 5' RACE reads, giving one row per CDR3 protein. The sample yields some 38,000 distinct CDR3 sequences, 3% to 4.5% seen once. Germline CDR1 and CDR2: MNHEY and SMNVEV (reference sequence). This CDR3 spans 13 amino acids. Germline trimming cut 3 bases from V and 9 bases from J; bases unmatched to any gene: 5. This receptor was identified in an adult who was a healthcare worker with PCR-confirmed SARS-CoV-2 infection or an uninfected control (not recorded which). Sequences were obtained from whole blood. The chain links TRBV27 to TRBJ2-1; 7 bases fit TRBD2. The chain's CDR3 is CASSFTGGIEQFF. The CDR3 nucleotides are TGTGCCAGCAGTTTCACGGGAGGTATTGAGCAGTTCTTC.